This T cell receptor (beta chain) was retrieved from a study of cytomegalovirus exposure and HLA in healthy donors (dated by TCRdb to the late 2010s). For the wider study: An earlier analysis of fewer than 750 of the donors reported about 260 Gb of sequence data and 117 million unique TCR beta sequences obtained from some 170 million T cells. In the later analysis, no new phenotypic data were used to find candidate immune exposures; instead, reliance was placed on TCR beta sequences and their occurrence across donors. Of the roughly 410 genotyped donors, 75% to 85% were placed in the genetic ancestry cluster associated with self-reported Caucasian donors. Typing coverage differed by locus: A, B, C, DRB1 and DQB1 were typed in about 629-640 donors, DQA1 in 500 to 550, DPA1 in 600 to 610, and DPB1 in just under 480. Because of strong linkage in the cohort, roughly five DR-DQ haplotypes were treated as single units for association and clustering. All discovery cohort repertoires had been generated using a single sequencing platform. A later genetic analysis took genome-wide SNP genotypes for 398 of the 666 donors and used that subset as a discovery cohort. HLA typing covered class I and class II loci at four-digit resolution. An early release that covered around 590 HLA-typed donors contained approximately 320 gigabases of sequencing data and some 87 million unique TCR sequences. Besides the first cohort of approximately 670 subjects, a separate validation cohort made up of 120 different subjects was used. Donor age, sex, ethnicity and CMV serostatus were compiled alongside the repertoire data. To predict cytomegalovirus infection status, the study brought together high-throughput TCR immunosequencing, statistical association of individual TCRs with disease status, and machine learning. In an earlier analysis of more than 550 of the donors, high-throughput TCR beta sequencing was used to judge whether each TCR beta V gene segment behaved as functional or pseudogenic. A later analysis re-examined previously published TCR beta repertoires from more than 550 donors and added high-resolution HLA genotyping to investigate patterns of TCR occurrence. The study used immunosequencing to profile the T cell repertoires of 670 or so subjects and linked those repertoires to cytomegalovirus serostatus. Among approximately 370 genotyped donors of the cohort, an average of roughly 230,000 unique TCR beta nucleotide sequences was sequenced per donor, of which about 19% were non-productive. The study aimed to test whether cataloging public T cell receptors could reveal signatures of past pathogen exposure. Findings and caveats that apply to the study as a whole: The classifier was reported to diagnose cytomegalovirus status with high specificity and sensitivity in both the original cohort and the validation cohort. Sequencing depth was assumed to be roughly uniform across donors in the presence/absence analyses, though that assumption may not hold. Specific HLA alleles were associated with roughly 16,000 TCR beta sequences at a false discovery rate of 0.05 in a later analysis. A further reported finding was that TCR beta sequences accurately predicted the HLA-A and HLA-B alleles for most subjects in the first cohort. The sequencing pipeline was judged likely to have produced a cluster of highly shared sequence variants as a technical artifact. V-gene and J-gene trimming of TCR beta chains was associated with a missense DCLRE1C variant in a later genetic analysis, and the association was replicated in an independent cohort. Immune exposure information for the cohort was limited to CMV serostatus. A total of 150 to 200 TCR beta chains were listed by the study as associated with cytomegalovirus. A few of the identified cytomegalovirus-associated TCR beta chains were confirmed in vitro to be specific for cytomegalovirus antigens. Several of the top co-occurrence clusters appeared to be linked to parvovirus B19, influenza, CMV and Epstein-Barr virus, according to a later analysis. Only TCR beta chains were sequenced in this cohort, and the absence of alpha or paired-chain data limited detectable features. In a later analysis, most CMV-associated TCR beta chains were found to appear HLA-restricted, with HLA associations seemingly driven largely by CMV exposure. When HLA alleles, especially DR and DQ, strongly co-occurred, attributing TCR associations to individual alleles was difficult. Linkage disequilibrium might explain the correlated functional status among segregating V segments, but an unknown experimental factor could not be excluded. Because HLA typing was missing for some donors at each locus, association tests included only the typed subset. The authors suggested that the approach could potentially be generalized to other disease states and immunological phenotypes. According to a later genetic analysis, donors in an Asian-associated ancestry cluster had fewer N-insertions in productive TCRs than the roughly 670-donor mean. Because counts were too low, about 18 rarely observed V segments, including chromosome 9 orphons, were left out of the earlier analysis of 500 to 650 of the donors. Because the 87-base-pair reads could not distinguish some IMGT-functional V segments, including TRBV6-2 and TRBV6-3, those segments were excluded. Broadly in line with IMGT annotations, most TCR beta V segments showed up in productive rearrangements about 90% or about 30% of the time in an earlier analysis of a few hundred of the donors. In a later analysis, HLA-associated TCR beta chains showed more clonal expansion and lower generation probabilities than non-associated chains that were equally common. In a later analysis, the rate of TCR association differed among HLA loci, with DRB1 alleles having the most associated TCRs and HLA-C alleles having the fewest. While some public TCRs were present in many individuals, most TCR sequences turned up only very rarely across donors.

Details on this clone: Its antigen remains undetermined. Base qualities are not recorded, but no much larger clone differs from it by a single base.

In total, approximately 610 healthy bone marrow donors made up the cohort. All cohort members were sampled while nominally healthy, although unrecorded immune exposures were likely present. The donor tested CMV seropositive, placing the donor among the roughly 300 seropositive members of the cohort. Every donor gave a peripheral blood sample, and the peripheral blood mononuclear cells from that sample were used for TCR beta sequencing. The Qiagen DNeasy Blood Extraction Kit was used to extract genomic DNA from the blood cell samples. Inclusive of the bounding cysteine and phenylalanine, the CDR3 is 15 residues long. Solely the CDR3 DNA is kept, with 45 bases framed from the first base. At the junction V is shortened by 0 bases and J by 2 bases, with 8 bases in between. Via the germline V gene, CDR1 is SGHRS and CDR2 YFSETQ. Libraries were made using the immunoSEQ multiplex PCR assay. A mixture of 60 forward primers for TCR Vbeta segments and 13 reverse primers for TCR Jbeta segments was used in the multiplex PCR. Amplification of the CDR3 region of rearranged TCR beta genes was performed with a multiplex PCR assay on genomic DNA. The Illumina HiSeq System was used to sequence the amplified TCR beta libraries as 87-base-pair reads. On the study's bioinformatics: A later analysis counted approximately 74 million unique TCR beta chains across the 650 to 800 repertoires, and 9 million to 14 million of these chains were shared by at least two donors. A nearest-neighbor algorithm error-corrected the raw reads and collapsed the reads into unique sequences, merging closely related sequences to remove PCR and sequencing errors. Alignment of CDR3 sequences to IMGT reference sequences was used to assign V, D and J gene segments. For a sequence to be retained, a match of at least six nucleotides to both a V gene segment and a J gene segment was required. Rearrangements were called productive when the CDR3 lacked stop codons and stayed in frame with V and J; all others were non-productive. CDR3 was defined by IMGT convention, running from the second conserved V-encoded cysteine to the conserved J-encoded phenylalanine. The earlier analysis of approximately 590 of the donors excluded any sequence lacking an unambiguous match to a single V gene segment. In an earlier analysis of a few hundred of the donors, a V segment was called functional when productive rearrangements were above 56.7%, and segregating when the standard deviation between donors exceeded 5%. To diagnose cytomegalovirus status from the catalog of TCR beta chain sequences, a statistical classification framework was built. A later analysis assigned V and J genes by comparing TCR nucleotide sequences with IMGT/GENE-DB human TR gene sequences. A later analysis assigned CDR3 sequences and most-parsimonious VDJ recombination scenarios with the TCRdist pipeline. In a later analysis, every TCR beta chain was defined by the combination of its CDR3 amino acid sequence and its V-gene family, and reads without a unique V-gene family were dropped. As a way to deal with suspected cross-contamination and a sequencing artifact, a later analysis dropped hundreds of nucleotide sequences that were highly shared and had low generation probability. In a later analysis, a clonal expansion index was calculated for each public chain from normalized within-repertoire ranks of inferred template counts. Generation probabilities in a later analysis came from a VDJ recombination model fitted to out-of-frame rearrangements, and those results were checked against IGoR. A later analysis scored TCR-TCR, TCR-HLA and TCR-CMV co-occurrence with hypergeometric tests, applying a repertoire-size bias correction to TCR pairs. False discovery rates were estimated in a later analysis by permuting HLA or CMV assignments 20 times. In a later analysis, co-occurring TCRs were grouped using DBSCAN, and TCRdist sequence similarity was added for clustering within HLA-allele-positive subsets. Repertoires with fewer than 30,000 or more than 120,000 public chains, plus five repertoires with anomalous nucleotide sharing, were excluded from co-occurrence clustering. TCRdb re-hosts the immuneACCESS table, in-frame sequences only. Its copies lack some clones; in the studies checked, an unresolved V gene accounts for under half of them, and the cause for the rest is not known. V and J calls and clone size are copied from that table; D and trimming were computed from the DNA. Across this sample there are 150,000 to 200,000 clones, with roughly 80% seen only once. 7% to 9.5% of the sample belongs to the ten largest clones.

The receptor chain draws on TRBV5-1 and TRBJ2-2; no D segment can be confidently identified. What was sequenced was PBMCs. This receptor was identified in a male donor in good health and CMV-seropositive. The CDR3 sequence is CASSLVTKNTGELFF. The bases are TGCGCCAGCAGCTTGGTCACAAAAAACACCGGGGAGCTGTTTTTT.